These T cell receptor beta chains were read from a single sample in a study of blood T cells in healthy people across ages. In TCRdb, the 5' RACE reads were re-called with MiXCR into one record per CDR3 protein. The table shows about 1.8 million distinct CDR3 sequences, with roughly 52% occurring only once. The material sequenced was blood. The receptors here all came from a woman between 40 and 55 years old in good health. Each CDR3 is given with its conserved first and last residue.

v_call	j_call	cdr3_aa
TRBV4-1	TRBJ2-7	CASSLKFPTIYEQYF
TRBV20-1	TRBJ1-2	CSASAGAGYTF
TRBV6-2/TRBV6-3	TRBJ1-6	CASSYTSSNSPLHF
TRBV20-1	NA	CSAIGNGDGFSYEQYF
TRBV9	TRBJ2-2	CASSVAWQAGGELFF
TRBV28	TRBJ2-7	CASSYGGTKSYEQYF
TRBV24-1	TRBJ2-1	CATSDLGDRENNEQFF
TRBV28	TRBJ2-7	CASSSTGDVTYEQYF
TRBV12-3/TRBV12-4	TRBJ1-4	CASRVGVNEKLFF
TRBV18	TRBJ1-4	CASSLSSGEKLFF
TRBV27	NA	CACSLSQVSYNEQYF
TRBV28	TRBJ2-7	CASSSPLTSHTYEQYF
TRBV20-1	NA	CSAPIWTEPPHEQYF
TRBV20-1	TRBJ1-2	CSALGQQNYGYTF
TRBV27	TRBJ2-7	CASSPQGAGYEQYF
TRBV29-1	TRBJ1-2	CSVEARGPYGYTF
TRBV15	TRBJ2-5	CATSRVRDTQETQYF
TRBV7-2	TRBJ2-5	CASSLSSGGGTQYF
TRBV28	TRBJ2-5	CASSLRSGSQETQYF
TRBV5-1	TRBJ2-7	CASSLGQGARYNEQYF
TRBV4-3	TRBJ1-1	CASSQAGLANTEAFF
TRBV20-1	TRBJ1-2	CSARVQGQGGDGYTF
TRBV20-1	TRBJ2-1	CSARDLGGVVSGEQFF
TRBV4-1	TRBJ1-5	CASSQGPGRHPPFQPQHF
TRBV6-5	TRBJ2-7	CASKFDRDRTYEQYF
TRBV7-9	TRBJ2-5	CASSQVDRKYF
TRBV6-2/TRBV6-3	TRBJ2-5	CASSYSTWGETQYF
TRBV9	NA	CASSVGHSEQETQYF
TRBV15	TRBJ2-5	CATRKRSAGQETQYF
TRBV12-3/TRBV12-4	TRBJ2-1	CASSFSGFGEQFF
TRBV3-1	TRBJ2-5	CASSQDIGQGAETQYF
TRBV6-2/TRBV6-3	TRBJ2-5	CASSQSSGSETQYF
TRBV15	TRBJ1-2	CATSRDRGTRGYTF
TRBV29-1	TRBJ2-2	CSALLGGELFF
TRBV4-1	TRBJ2-3	CASSQGPGTTDTQYF
TRBV24-1	TRBJ2-1	CATSHREYSYNEQFF
TRBV4-1	TRBJ2-5	CASSQGGTETQYF
TRBV12-3/TRBV12-4	TRBJ2-2	CASSYGSGELFF
TRBV27	TRBJ1-2	CASSLRAGTTYGYTF
TRBV4-2	TRBJ2-3	CASSQDRGPNTQYF
TRBV7-8	TRBJ2-7	CASSLVRDRGHEQYF
TRBV6-5	TRBJ2-5	CASSLRWGETQYF
TRBV18	TRBJ2-3	CASSPKQGVADTQYF
TRBV20-1	TRBJ2-1	CSARYRAVRNEQFF
TRBV12-3/TRBV12-4	TRBJ2-1	CASRARETYNEQFF
TRBV20-1	TRBJ1-5	CSAPPGLGQPQHF
TRBV6-2/TRBV6-3	TRBJ2-7	CASRTLGLAGAYYEQYF
TRBV6-6	TRBJ2-7	CASSQDRNVEQYF
TRBV3-1	TRBJ1-2	CASSQGDSDYGYTF
TRBV12-3/TRBV12-4	TRBJ2-7	CASTDSGGANEQYF
TRBV4-3	TRBJ2-1	CASSQEPAGTSGGAAYNEQFF
TRBV6-2/TRBV6-3	NA	CASSYPLKMPGQGRGYEQYF
TRBV10-3	TRBJ2-5	CAISPMGQGEQYF
TRBV27	TRBJ2-7	CASRLPGTREQYF
TRBV20-1	TRBJ2-7	CSARDVRGAGLEQYF
TRBV28	TRBJ2-3	CASSSRGTSTDTQYF
TRBV6-2/TRBV6-3	TRBJ2-3	CASRPSAGVTDTQYF